One T cell receptor (beta chain) is described in this entry. Antigen unknown. With V trimmed by 2 bases and J by 5 bases, 3 bases remained unmatched. The CDR3 runs 12 residues. CDR1 is DFQATT, CDR2 SNEGSKA, per germline (reference sequence). Time point indicated: blood at routine non-recurrence follow-up after resection. In each case, whole RNA from tumor, nontumor lung or frozen PBMC was sequenced unsorted. A unique molecular identifier was attached to every TCR cDNA molecule. One entry per CDR3 protein results from TCRdb running MiXCR on the 5' RACE reads. The table shows fewer than 60,000 distinct CDR3 sequences, with 6.5% to 7.5% occurring only once. These data originate in a study of spatial heterogeneity in lung cancer. At the level of the study: Where they were available, follow-up PBMC samples were sequenced, at a median of about 22 months after resection. Detection of beta-chain sequences consistently exceeded that of alpha-chain sequences.

Study findings and constraints: Follow-up blood showed ubiquitous expanded tumor TCRs less than blood at resection did.

V is TRBV20-1 and J is TRBJ2-7, with 7 bases aligning to TRBD1. The sample was PBMCs, taken at follow-up. The sequence was collected from a female donor with early-stage non-small cell lung cancer. CDR3 loop: CSARQGDNEQYF. In nucleotides, the CDR3 is TGCAGTGCTAGACAGGGGGACAACGAGCAGTACTTC.